This T cell receptor beta chain stems from a study of blood T cell repertoires in COVID-19. The germline CDR1 and CDR2 sequences are MNHEY and SMNVEV (reference sequence). The CDR3 loop spans 15 amino acids. With 5 bases clipped from V and 7 bases from J, the junction kept 11 bases outside the gene matches. Measured with immunoSEQ multiplex PCR; TCRdb has only the in-frame clones, and not every one. The sample consists of around 200,000 clones, about 89% of them appearing once. The gene calls are TRBV27 and TRBJ2-5, with 9 bases fitting TRBD1. The sequence was obtained from a man in his sixties or seventies with acute or convalescent COVID-19. Material for sequencing was peripheral blood. CDR3 protein: CASSPLGTGSGTQYF. DNA for the CDR3: TGTGCCAGCAGTCCCCTCGGGACAGGGTCCGGGACCCAGTACTTC.